Below, 22 T cell receptor beta chains from the same sample are listed, as sequenced in a study of T cell changes during pregnancy in multiple sclerosis. Sequencing used immunoSEQ multiplex PCR; TCRdb keeps in-frame clones, though not all of them. The data hold around 62,000 clones, with 89% observed a single time. The sample was peripheral blood, taken in the first trimester of pregnancy. The origin of the receptors is a female donor with multiple sclerosis, enrolled in a pregnancy study.

The chain links TRBV6-1 to TRBJ1-4; 9 nucleotides align to TRBD1. With 4 bases clipped from V and 8 bases from J, the junction kept 5 bases outside the gene matches. This CDR3 has 14 residues. Germline CDR1 and CDR2: MNHNS and SASEGT. DNA for the CDR3: TGTGCCAGCAGTGTGACAGGGGGTATAGAAAAACTGTTTTTT. It encodes CASSVTGGIEKLFF.

This chain uses TRBV6-1 with TRBJ2-3, with 9 positions matching TRBD2. The germline V gene encodes CDR1 MNHNS and CDR2 SASEGT. The length of the CDR3 is 15 residues. V lost 8 bases, J lost 2 bases, and 8 bases stayed unmatched. The chain's CDR3 is CASGRLAELTDTQYF. CDR3 nucleotides: TGTGCCAGCGGTAGACTAGCGGAACTCACAGATACGCAGTATTTT.

This clone was picked up a small number of times. The V call is TRBV7-9, the J call TRBJ1-6; perhaps TRBD1 as D (6 bases). V dropped 6 bases and J dropped 10 bases, with 13 bases sitting between them. CDR3 size: 13 residues. The germline V gene has CDR1 SEHNR and CDR2 FQNEAQ (reference sequence). CDR3 coding DNA: TGTGCCAGCAGTTCACAGGGCGGGTCACCCCTCCACTTT. This encodes CASSSQGGSPLHF.

The chain is built from TRBV7-3 and TRBJ2-3; 9 bases map to TRBD1. The CDR3 has 15 amino acids. The junction had 3 bases not matched to a gene; V was cut back by 5 bases and J by 0 bases. Per germline, CDR1 SGHTA and CDR2 FQGTGA. CDR3 amino acids: CASSDGQGSTDTQYF. In DNA, the CDR3 is TGTGCCAGCAGCGATGGACAGGGGAGCACAGATACGCAGTATTTT.

The chain has TRBV5-1 and TRBJ1-1, with D perhaps TRBD1 (5 bases). Trimming stripped 2 bases from V and 3 bases from J, with 11 bases between. This CDR3 comprises 14 residues. Germline CDR1 reads SGHRS; CDR2 reads YFSETQ. CDR3 DNA sequence: TGCGCCAGCAGCTTCGTCCCAGGGTACACTGAAGCTTTCTTT. This encodes CASSFVPGYTEAFF.

The rearrangement uses TRBV14 and TRBJ1-1; TRBD1 agrees at 7 bases. Trimming cost V 1 base and J 1 base; bases outside gene matches: 3. Germline V gene data show CDR1 as SGHDN and CDR2 as FVKESK. The CDR3 length is 15 residues. CDR3 DNA sequence: TGTGCCAGCAGCCAAGCCGGGACAGCGAACACTGAAGCTTTCTTT. Translated, it gives CASSQAGTANTEAFF.

This clone was seen just once. The chain joins TRBV5-5 to TRBJ1-6; no firm D call. This CDR3 spans 16 amino acids. Trimming left V 5 bases short and J 8 bases short, with 20 bases between. CDR1 and CDR2 (germline): SGHKS, YYEKEE (reference sequence). CDR3 in amino acids: CASRLILGGSDSPLHF. As DNA, the CDR3 is TGTGCCAGCAGGTTGATCCTTGGAGGTTCGGATTCACCCCTCCACTTT.

The chain links TRBV21-1 to TRBJ2-4; TRBD1, the table's D call, lacks a check against the DNA. TRBV21-1 is a pseudogene segment. There are 16 residues in the CDR3. CDR3 coding DNA: TGTGCCAGCAGCAAAGGTCTAAGGACAACCAAAAACATTCAGTACTTC. It encodes CASSKGLRTTKNIQYF.

The chain uses TRBV4-2 and TRBJ2-3, with TRBD1 identical over 12 bases. V dropped 1 base and J dropped 4; count of bases not matched to a gene: 9. CDR1 and CDR2 from the germline V gene are LGHNA and YNFKEQ. This CDR3 region has 18 residues. CDR3 sequence: CASSQVRTGTGGPDTQYF. The DNA for the CDR3 is TGTGCCAGCAGCCAAGTTCGTACCGGGACAGGGGGCCCAGATACGCAGTATTTT.

This clone showed up many times. V gene TRBV2 combines with J gene TRBJ1-1, with D possibly being TRBD1 (5 bases). Germline CDR1 is SNHLY and CDR2 is FYNNEI. Trimming removed 6 bases from V and 5 bases from J, with 22 bases in between. The CDR3 consists of 16 residues. The DNA for the CDR3 is TGTGCCAGCAGACGGGACCACTCACCGGGAGATACTGAAGCTTTCTTT. Its translation is CASRRDHSPGDTEAFF.

The gene calls are TRBV9 and TRBJ2-5; possibly TRBD1 for D (8 bases). CDR3 length: 15 residues. V was cut by 4 bases and J by 4 bases, with 17 bases left in between. Germline V gives CDR1 SGDLS, CDR2 YYNGEE. The CDR3 protein is CASSRQGRETETQYF. The CDR3 nucleotides read TGTGCCAGCAGCCGACAGGGGAGGGAAACAGAGACCCAGTACTTC.

The chain links TRBV11-2 to TRBJ2-7; 9 positions agree with TRBD2. Germline V lookup: CDR1 SGHAT, CDR2 FQNNGV. This CDR3 comprises 15 residues. The junction had 3 bases not matched to a gene; V was cut back by 1 base and J by 2 bases. CDR3 region: CASSLGASGTYEQYF. The DNA of the CDR3 is TGTGCCAGCAGCTTAGGAGCTAGCGGGACCTACGAGCAGTACTTC.

The rearrangement links TRBV6-5 to TRBJ2-7, with a weak D call TRBD1 (8 bases). Deletions cut 6 bases from V and 7 bases from J, with 16 bases between. Germline-derived CDR1 and CDR2 are MNHEY and SVGAGI. The CDR3 runs to 13 residues. The CDR3 sequence is CASRATGGGEQYF. As DNA, the CDR3 is TGTGCCAGCAGAGCAACAGGGGGGGGTGAGCAGTACTTC.

This clone was counted a few times. This rearrangement joins TRBV10-1 to TRBJ1-2; maybe TRBD1 (5 bases). From germline, CDR1 is WNHNN and CDR2 SYGVQD (reference sequence). V dropped 3 bases and J dropped 4 bases, with 15 bases sitting between them. The CDR3 spans 15 residues. The CDR3 is CASSDVALRGYGYTF. CDR3 DNA: TGCGCCAGCAGTGATGTGGCCTTAAGGGGCTATGGCTACACCTTC.

The CDR3 reads CASSLESGTYNEQFF. The DNA for the CDR3 is TGTGCCAGCAGCTTAGAGAGCGGGACATACAATGAGCAGTTCTTC. The rearrangement joins TRBV7-8 to TRBJ2-1; weak D call: TRBD2 (7 bases). This CDR3 contains 15 residues. In germline, CDR1 is SGHVS, CDR2 FQNEAQ. Trimming shortened V by 1 base and J by 4 bases, and 11 bases separated the two germline ends.

This clone has just one count. The chain combines TRBV4-3 with TRBJ1-2, with D uncertain. Germline values: CDR1 LGHNA, CDR2 YSLEER. The V end lost 0 bases, the J end lost 2 bases, and 10 bases lay between the germline ends. CDR3 length: 15 residues. This CDR3 reads CASSQDSKENYGYTF. CDR3 in DNA: TGCGCCAGCAGCCAAGATAGCAAGGAGAACTATGGCTACACCTTC.

V is TRBV18 and J is TRBJ2-7, with 9 bases lining up with TRBD2. Per germline, CDR1 KGHSH and CDR2 LQKENI. The CDR3 spans 16 residues. Losses at the gene ends were 8 bases for V and 7 bases for J; bases not matched to a gene: 18. The CDR3 reads CASRPDGGRAHREQYF. The CDR3 DNA is TGTGCCAGCCGTCCAGACGGCGGGAGGGCCCATAGGGAGCAGTACTTC.

Here the CDR3 DNA reads TGCGCCAGCAGCTTGGAGTGGACTAGCGGGAGCAACGAGCAGTACTTC. As protein: CASSLEWTSGSNEQYF. The chain joins TRBV5-1 to TRBJ2-7, with 13 bases identical to TRBD2. This CDR3 has 16 residues. Trimming cost V 0 bases and J 5 bases; bases outside gene matches: 5. CDR1 and CDR2 (germline): SGHRS, YFSETQ.

This clone was recorded once. The rearrangement uses TRBV2 and TRBJ2-7, with D possibly matching TRBD1 (5 bases). CDR3 length: 13 amino acids. Germline CDR1 and CDR2: SNHLY and FYNNEI. Trimming stripped 6 bases from V and 2 bases from J, with 11 bases between. Here the CDR3 DNA reads TGTGCCAGCAGGACAGCAAGGACCTACGAGCAGTACTTC. It yields the protein CASRTARTYEQYF.

V usage is TRBV30 and J usage is TRBJ1-5; D possibly corresponds to TRBD1 (6 bases). The ends were cut back, 0 bases at V and 5 bases at J, with 8 bases in the middle. The germline V gene encodes CDR1 GTSNPN and CDR2 SVGIG (reference sequence). The CDR3 consists of 13 residues. Written as DNA, the CDR3 is TGTGCCTGGAGTGTACAGGGAGATCAGCCCCAGCATTTT. This gives the protein CAWSVQGDQPQHF.

The chain uses TRBV4-3 and TRBJ2-5; 7 bases fit TRBD1. V gave up 0 bases and J gave up 7 bases; unmatched junction bases: 20. This CDR3 region has 19 residues. Germline V gene lookup returns CDR1 LGHNA and CDR2 YSLEER. The CDR3: CASSQDYLRQGHPWGTQYF. CDR3 sequence (DNA): TGCGCCAGCAGCCAAGATTATCTAAGACAGGGCCACCCATGGGGGACCCAGTACTTC.

The chain carries TRBV12-5 and TRBJ2-7, with 9 bases fitting TRBD1. Per the germline V gene, CDR1 is LGHNT and CDR2 is FRNRAP. The trim removed 3 bases at V and 2 bases at J, leaving 11 bases unmatched. This CDR3 has 17 amino acids. This CDR3 reads CASGFITGQGRAYEQYF. The DNA of the CDR3 is TGTGCTAGTGGTTTTATTACCGGACAGGGGCGGGCCTACGAGCAGTACTTC. The variable domain in full, with the rest retrieved from reference TRBV12-5 and TRBJ2-7, is DARVTQTPRHKVTEMGQEVTMRCQPILGHNTVFWYRQTMMQGLELLAYFRNRAPLDDSGMPKDRFSAEMPDATLATLKIQPSEPRDSAVYFCASGFITGQGRAYEQYFGPGTRLTVT.